The text below deals with one TCR beta chain. Its target is unknown. These data are taken from a study of CD8+ T cells in alopecia areata. Regarding the study as a whole: As there was one nonresponder, how baseline CD8+ expansion relates to response remains uncertain.

Germline-derived CDR1 and CDR2 are SQVTM and ANQGSEA. The J segment lost 4 bases and the V segment lost 5 bases, leaving 5 bases of the junction unmatched. The CDR3 sequence is 14 residues long. Treatment specified: oral pan-JAK inhibitor, 5-10 mg twice daily. From alopecia areata patients, lesional scalp punch biopsies and peripheral blood were collected. Once RNA had been extracted, it was reverse transcribed into cDNA to act as the sequencing template. Data came from immunoSEQ multiplex PCR; TCRdb stores just in-frame clones and leaves some out. Seen here are 150,000 to 200,000 clones, just over 65% observed once, and the top ten hold 0.9% to 1%.

The sequence was obtained from a human donor with alopecia areata. This sample comprised CD4+ T cells sorted from blood, obtained at week 4, from a patient treated with tofacitinib. The chain couples TRBV29-1 to TRBJ2-1, with 10 bases matching TRBD2. The CDR3 DNA follows: TGCAGCGTTCGTACTAGCGGGGCTTACAATGAGCAGTTCTTC. Its protein is CSVRTSGAYNEQFF.